A selection of T cell receptor beta chains follows, all from one sample in a study of blood T cells in healthy people across ages. In TCRdb, the 5' RACE reads were re-called with MiXCR into one record per CDR3 protein. The sample shows approximately 1.5 million distinct CDR3 sequences, about 31% of them seen only once. Sequencing was done on a sample of blood. These receptors were obtained from a woman aged 25 to 39 in good health. Both conserved end residues are part of each CDR3. A D gene is named only where the DNA matches it firmly. Not every row has a clone size; where given, it reads once, few, many or a size class.

abundance	v_gene	d_gene	j_gene	CDR3nt	CDR3aa
NA	TRBV20-1	NA	TRBJ1-6	TGCAGTGCCCGGGATGATTTAGGGTCACCCCTCCACTTT	CSARDDLGSPLHF
NA	TRBV5-5	NA	TRBJ2-1	TGTGCCAGCACTGGGCAGCTAGTCCTCAATGAGCAGTTCTTC	CASTGQLVLNEQFF
once	TRBV2	TRBD2	TRBJ2-7	TGTGCCAGCAGTTGGCTAGCGGGGGTTGCTAGCTCCTACGAGCAGTACTTC	CASSWLAGVASSYEQYF
many	TRBV29-1	TRBD2	TRBJ2-5	TGCAGCGTCGGGGGGGCGGGGCCCCTGGAGACCCAGTACTTC	CSVGGAGPLETQYF
many	TRBV4-1	NA	TRBJ1-2	TGCGCCAGCAGCCAAGATTGGGAGGCGCGGTCACTTGGCTACACCTTC	CASSQDWEARSLGYTF
few	TRBV29-1	NA	TRBJ1-1	TGCAGCCTTTCCAGGGGCTACGAGGGGGCTGAAGCTTTCTTT	CSLSRGYEGAEAFF
few	TRBV20-1	NA	TRBJ2-7	TGCAGTGCTTTACCTGGGACTGGCTCCTACGAGCAGTACTTC	CSALPGTGSYEQYF
few	TRBV15	TRBD1	TRBJ2-7	TGTGCCACCAGCAGTGCAAGAGACAGGGCCTTCTACGAGCAGTACTTC	CATSSARDRAFYEQYF
NA	TRBV20-1	NA	TRBJ1-1	TGCAGTGCTACGGCCACTGAAGCTTTCTTT	CSATATEAFF
few	TRBV19	NA	TRBJ1-1	TGTGCCAGTAATCTACAGGGTTCGAACACTGAAGCTTTCTTT	CASNLQGSNTEAFF
NA	TRBV10-2	TRBD2	TRBJ2-3	TGCGCCAGCAGTGGGCTTTTGGGGAGCGGGAGGCGTTATGGCACAGATACGCAGTATTTT	CASSGLLGSGRRYGTDTQYF
many	TRBV4-1	NA	TRBJ1-2	TGCGCCAGCAGCCAGGCCCCACCGGGGTTAGAGGGCTACACCTTC	CASSQAPPGLEGYTF
NA	TRBV5-1	TRBD2	TRBJ2-3	TGCGCCAGCAGCTTAAAGGGACTAGCGGGGGGGCAGGATACGCAGTATTTT	CASSLKGLAGGQDTQYF
NA	TRBV20-1	TRBD1	TRBJ1-5	TGCAGTGCTAGGGTCGGGACAGGGGGAGATCAGCCCCAGCATTTT	CSARVGTGGDQPQHF
NA	TRBV4-2	TRBD2	TRBJ2-4	TGTGCCAGCAGCCAAGCCTCCGGGACTAGCGGGGCCCCGTACTTC	CASSQASGTSGAPYF
NA	TRBV10-3	NA	TRBJ1-2	TGTGCCATCAGAGGACAGTGGGTGGGCTACACCTTC	CAIRGQWVGYTF
NA	TRBV14	NA	TRBJ1-2	TGTGCCAGCAGCCAAGTGGGAGTCTCCCATGGCTACACCTTC	CASSQVGVSHGYTF
few	TRBV28	TRBD2	TRBJ2-5	TGTGCCAGCACTCCCAGCGGGGCGAACCAAGAGACCCAGTACTTC	CASTPSGANQETQYF
few	TRBV20-1	NA	TRBJ1-4	TGCAGTGCCTATTGGGCCAGGGAAAACGAAAAACTGTTTTTT	CSAYWARENEKLFF
NA	TRBV20-1	TRBD2	TRBJ2-5	TGCAGTGCTAGTAACTGGGAGCGGGGGGACCAAGAGACCCAGTACTTC	CSASNWERGDQETQYF
few	TRBV9	NA	TRBJ2-5	TGTGCCAGCAGCGCCGGGCGGAGGGGGCAAGAGACCCAGTACTTC	CASSAGRRGQETQYF
once	TRBV7-9	NA	TRBJ1-2	TGTGCCAGCAGCCCCGAAAGCTACTATGGCTACACCTTC	CASSPESYYGYTF
NA	TRBV2	NA	TRBJ2-1	TGTGCCAGTGGGTCCTCGGAGAGGTCCTACAATGAGCAGTTCTTC	CASGSSERSYNEQFF
NA	TRBV29-1	NA	TRBJ2-1	TGCAGCGTTGAAGGGACAGACTACAATGAGCAGTTCTTC	CSVEGTDYNEQFF
NA	TRBV7-9	NA	TRBJ1-6	TGTGCCAGCAGCTCGGCTGAGGCTTCACCCCTCCACTTT	CASSSAEASPLHF
NA	TRBV27	NA	TRBJ1-2	TGTGCCAGCAGTTTCGGGGCAGGGGAAGGCTACACCTTC	CASSFGAGEGYTF
few	TRBV2	TRBD1	TRBJ2-7	TGTGCCAGCAGTGAGAGGACAGGGAACGAGCAGTACTTC	CASSERTGNEQYF
few	TRBV6-1	NA	TRBJ2-7	TGTGCCAGCAGTGAACCCCCGGAACAGGGAGCGTACTTC	CASSEPPEQGAYF
NA	TRBV6-1	TRBD1	TRBJ2-7	TGTGCCAGCAGAAGGACTGGACAGGGGATATACGAGCAGTACTTC	CASRRTGQGIYEQYF
NA	TRBV7-9	NA	TRBJ2-7	TGTGCCAGCAGCCAACAACAGGGCGAGCAGTACTTC	CASSQQQGEQYF
few	TRBV5-1	TRBD2	TRBJ2-1	TGCGCCAGCAGCCCAACAGCGGGAGGGGTATCCAATGAGCAGTTCTTC	CASSPTAGGVSNEQFF
many	TRBV7-9	NA	TRBJ2-1	TGTGCCAGCAGCCTTCCGGAGCAGGGAGCAGACAATGAGCAGTTCTTC	CASSLPEQGADNEQFF
few	TRBV6-1	TRBD2	TRBJ2-5	TGTGCCAGCAGTGTCGGGTTAGGGGAGGGGAACCAAGAGACCCAGTACTTC	CASSVGLGEGNQETQYF
NA	TRBV2	TRBD2	TRBJ2-3	TGTGCCAGCAAAGCGGGAGGGTTCACAGATACGCAGTATTTT	CASKAGGFTDTQYF
NA	TRBV20-1	NA	TRBJ2-1	TGCAGTGCTCTCTCTCCCTCGGGCTACTCCTACAATGAGCAGTTCTTC	CSALSPSGYSYNEQFF
few	TRBV20-1	NA	TRBJ2-4	TGCAGTGCCGGGAGAGGGCTGGAGACAAAAGACATTCAGTACTTC	CSAGRGLETKDIQYF
few	TRBV2	TRBD1	TRBJ1-2	TGTGCCACCCTAATCCAGGGGGGGCGAGGCTACACCTTC	CATLIQGGRGYTF
few	TRBV20-1	NA	TRBJ1-5	TGCAGTGCTAGAGGACGTTCTCGACAGCACAATCAGCCCCAGCATTTT	CSARGRSRQHNQPQHF
NA	TRBV4-2	NA	TRBJ1-6	TGTGCCAGCAGCCAGATTGGCTCCTATAATTCACCCCTCCACTTT	CASSQIGSYNSPLHF
NA	TRBV4-2	TRBD1	TRBJ2-7	TGTGCCAGCAGCCAAGAGGTAGTAGGGGGCTTCTACGAGCAGTACTTC	CASSQEVVGGFYEQYF
NA	TRBV2	NA	TRBJ1-4	TGTGCCAGCACAAGGGGAATGCAAACTAATGAAAAACTGTTTTTT	CASTRGMQTNEKLFF
NA	TRBV10-2	NA	TRBJ1-4	TGCGCCAGCAGTGACAGAGATGCAACTAATGAAAAACTGTTTTTT	CASSDRDATNEKLFF
NA	TRBV27	NA	TRBJ2-7	TGTGCCAGCAGTTCGCTAGCTCTGGCCTACGAGCAGGACTTC	CASSSLALAYEQDF
few	TRBV30	TRBD1	TRBJ2-6	TGTGCCCGACAGGGCCCTGGGGCCAACGTCCTGACTTTC	CARQGPGANVLTF
NA	TRBV13	NA	TRBJ1-3	TGTGCCAGCAGCTTCCAGATCTCTGGAAACACCATATATTTT	CASSFQISGNTIYF
few	TRBV10-3	TRBD2	TRBJ2-1	TGTGCCATCAGTTCCGGGACTAGCGGGAGGGCAGGGTTCTTC	CAISSGTSGRAGFF
NA	TRBV7-9	NA	TRBJ2-7	TGTGCCTCGCGGGCCAGGCACTCCTACGAGCAGTACTTC	CASRARHSYEQYF
NA	TRBV6-1	TRBD2	TRBJ2-7	TGTGCCAGCGCAGCGGGGGGGAGCGAGCAGTACTTC	CASAAGGSEQYF
NA	TRBV7-2	TRBD2	TRBJ2-5	TGTGCCAGCAGCTCGGGGAGCGGGAGTGGCGGGACCCAGTACTTC	CASSSGSGSGGTQYF
NA	TRBV30	TRBD2	TRBJ2-3	TGTGCCTGGAGCGGGGGGGAAACAGATACGCAGTATTTT	CAWSGGETDTQYF
many	TRBV6-2/TRBV6-3	NA	TRBJ2-3	TGTGCCAGCAGTTACAATTCCGGGACTCCTTTCCCAGATACGCAGTATTTT	CASSYNSGTPFPDTQYF
NA	TRBV4-1	TRBD2	TRBJ2-7	TGCGCCAGCAGCCAAGATCCCCAGCGGGAGGGCCTATCGTACGAGCAGTACTTC	CASSQDPQREGLSYEQYF
few	TRBV4-1	TRBD2	TRBJ2-5	TGCGCCAGCAGCCAAGTAATCGGGGGGGGGCAAGAGACCCAGTACTTC	CASSQVIGGGQETQYF
NA	TRBV27	TRBD1	TRBJ2-7	TGTGCCAGCAGTTTATTATTTGAGGCAGGGGGTGAGTACGAGCAGTACTTC	CASSLLFEAGGEYEQYF
NA	TRBV4-2	TRBD2	TRBJ2-5	TGTGCCAGCAGCCAAGATGGGGCTAGCGGGGGGGGCCGAGAGACCCAGTACTTC	CASSQDGASGGGRETQYF
once	TRBV12-3/TRBV12-4	NA	TRBJ1-1	TGTGCCAGCAGTTTAGGGGGAGTACTCGACACTGAAGCTTTCTTT	CASSLGGVLDTEAFF
NA	TRBV25-1	NA	TRBJ2-7	TGTGCCAGCAGTGGTGGACAGCCGACCTACGAGCAGTACTTC	CASSGGQPTYEQYF
NA	TRBV7-9	TRBD1	TRBJ2-5	TGTACCAGCAGCCCGAAAGGGGACAGGGTTGGAGAGCAGTACTTC	CTSSPKGDRVGEQYF
NA	TRBV6-2/TRBV6-3	NA	TRBJ2-6	TGTGCCAGCAGTTACGAGGGCTCTGGGGCCAACGTCCTGACTTTC	CASSYEGSGANVLTF